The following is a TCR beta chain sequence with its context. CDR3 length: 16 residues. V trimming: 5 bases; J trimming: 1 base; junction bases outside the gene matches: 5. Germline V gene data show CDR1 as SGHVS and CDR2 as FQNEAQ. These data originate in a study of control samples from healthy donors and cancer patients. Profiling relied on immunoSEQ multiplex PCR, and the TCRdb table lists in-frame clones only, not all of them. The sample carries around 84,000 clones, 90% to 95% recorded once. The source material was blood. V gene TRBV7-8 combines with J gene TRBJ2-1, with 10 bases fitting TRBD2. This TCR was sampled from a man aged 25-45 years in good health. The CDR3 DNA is TGTGCCAGCAGCCGAGGACTAGCGGAGTCCTACAATGAGCAGTTCTTC. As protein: CASSRGLAESYNEQFF.